One and the same sample provided the 24 T cell receptor beta chains below, sequenced in a study of blood T cells in healthy people across ages. Primed by a sample-barcoded 5' primer and a J-beta primer mix, a second PCR proceeded for roughly 7 to 12 cycles. TCRdb reprocessed the 5' RACE reads via MiXCR and lists one record per CDR3 protein. The table records hundreds of thousands of distinct CDR3 sequences, 56% of them present only once. The specimen was blood. The receptors come from a man between 35 and 55 years old in good health.

This sequence joins TRBV4-1 and TRBJ2-7; D remains unclear. Germline V CDR1 and CDR2: MGHRA, YSYEKL. CDR3 length: 16 residues. V shed 4 bases and J shed 0 bases, with 16 bases lying between them. The CDR3 DNA is TGCGCCAGCAGCCTCTTTGGGTCGGCGGACTCCTACGAGCAGTACTTC. Translated: CASSLFGSADSYEQYF.

The J gene is TRBJ2-1, the V gene TRBV6-4; D possibly corresponds to TRBD1 (5 bases). Trimming pared 3 bases from V and 10 bases from J, leaving 13 bases between. The length of the CDR3 is 13 residues. Germline CDR1 reads MRHNA; CDR2 reads SNTAGT. The CDR3 coding sequence is TGTGCCAGCAGTGAAGGGGCCACCTACGAGCAGTTCTTC. Protein sequence: CASSEGATYEQFF.

Worth noting for this clonotype: One end of the junction varies from germline; a read error may be responsible. V gene TRBV4-3 combines with J gene TRBJ2-5, with a tentative D call TRBD2 (6 bases). This CDR3 spans 15 amino acids. Germline V gene lookup returns CDR1 LGHNA and CDR2 YSLEER. DNA for the CDR3: TGCGCCAGCAGTCAAGATCCTAGCGTCCCGAATGAGCAGTACTTC. It specifies CASSQDPSVPNEQYF.

As concerns this clonotype: One end of the junction fails to match germline, which may point to a read error. The chain carries TRBV5-5 and TRBJ2-3; 8 bases line up with TRBD1. CDR3 length: 15 residues. Germline V gives CDR1 SGHKS, CDR2 YYEKEE (reference sequence). The CDR3 is CATGLRGLSIDTQYF. Here the CDR3 DNA reads TGTGCCACCGGCCTCAGGGGGCTTAGCATAGATACGCAGTATTTT.

The genes are TRBV4-3 and TRBJ2-1; 10 nucleotides line up with TRBD2. The CDR3 loop spans 16 amino acids. V trimming: 0 bases; J trimming: 7 bases; junction bases outside the gene matches: 6. Germline assignment: CDR1 LGHNA and CDR2 YSLEER. The chain's CDR3 is CASSQDGSGRVNEQFF. The CDR3 region has the DNA TGCGCCAGCAGCCAAGATGGCAGCGGGAGGGTAAATGAGCAGTTCTTC.

The rearrangement links TRBV2 to TRBJ2-5; weak D call: TRBD1 (6 bases). This CDR3 is built from 15 residues. V shed 0 bases and J shed 4 bases, with 12 bases lying between them. From germline, CDR1 is SNHLY and CDR2 FYNNEI. This chain's CDR3 is CASSEAFAGAETQYF. The CDR3 coding sequence is TGTGCCAGCAGTGAAGCATTCGCAGGGGCAGAGACCCAGTACTTC.

CDR3 residues: CASSLTQGLYNEQYF. The DNA of the CDR3 is TGTGCCAGCAGTTTAACGCAGGGACTCTACAATGAGCAGTACTTC. The chain has TRBV12-3 or TRBV12-4 and TRBJ2-7; D perhaps matches TRBD2 (6 bases). V was pared by 2 bases and J by 7 bases, with 18 bases between. The CDR3 contains 15 residues.

This sequence joins TRBV12-3 or TRBV12-4 and TRBJ1-5; 7 bases agree with TRBD1. CDR3 size: 12 residues. J gave up 3 bases and V 11 bases, and 4 bases lay outside the gene matches. The CDR3 loop reads CAAGTVNQPQHF. The CDR3 DNA sequence: TGTGCCGCTGGGACAGTCAATCAGCCCCAGCATTTT.

The rearrangement uses TRBV6-5 and TRBJ2-5; D is undetermined. This CDR3 contains 17 residues. Germline lookup yields CDR1 MNHEY and CDR2 SVGAGI. Between the trimmed V and J ends, which lost 0 bases and 3 bases, there was a span of 17 bases. In DNA form, the CDR3 reads TGTGCCAGCAGTTACTCGGTGCGGTTTGGGCACGAAGAGACCCAGTACTTC. This codes for CASSYSVRFGHEETQYF.

The count of this clonotype is one. The V gene is TRBV9, the J gene TRBJ2-1, with D possibly being TRBD1 (6 bases). Trimming cost V 0 bases and J 11 bases, with 21 bases left between them. Germline V gene lookup returns CDR1 SGDLS and CDR2 YYNGEE. The CDR3 runs to 16 residues. CDR3 coding DNA: TGTGCCAGCAGCGTAGCAGTGGACAGACAGTATACCAAGCAGTTCTTC. Translating gives CASSVAVDRQYTKQFF.

The rearrangement links TRBV7-9 to TRBJ2-5; TRBD1 matches 7 bases. The DNA end is a closer match to TRBJ2-7, so the J assignment may be wrong. CDR1 SEHNR and CDR2 FQNEAQ come from the germline V gene (reference sequence). The CDR3 has 14 amino acids. CDR3 in DNA: TGTGCCAGCAGCTTCGACAGGGAATGGGACGAGCAGTACTTC. Amino acids: CASSFDREWDEQYF.

This clonotype was found many times. The chain uses TRBV20-1 and TRBJ2-1; TRBD2 agrees at 13 bases. Trimming at V came to 3 bases and at J to 5 bases, leaving 1 base not matched to a gene. CDR1 is DFQATT, CDR2 SNEGSKA, per germline (reference sequence). The CDR3 totals 14 residues. Written as DNA, the CDR3 is TGCAGTGCTAGGGGACTAGCGGGAAACAATGAGCAGTTCTTC. This translates into CSARGLAGNNEQFF.

This chain connects TRBV7-3 to TRBJ2-1; 9 bases map to TRBD2. The CDR3 length is 16 residues. The germline V gene has CDR1 SGHTA and CDR2 FQGTGA. V lost 4 bases, J lost 6 bases, and 10 bases stayed unmatched. As DNA, the CDR3 is TGTGCCAGCAGCTCCAATCGCGGGGGGGCCCTCAATGAGCAGTTCTTC. Its protein is CASSSNRGGALNEQFF.

The chain uses TRBV6-5 and TRBJ1-2; unclear D gene. The V end lost 6 bases, the J end lost 1 base, and 6 bases lay between the germline ends. There are 12 residues in the CDR3. Germline values: CDR1 MNHEY, CDR2 SVGAGI. The CDR3 reads CASRKLNYGYTF. In DNA, the CDR3 is TGTGCCAGCAGAAAACTTAACTATGGCTACACCTTC.

This clonotype has just a few counts. V gene TRBV20-1 combines with J gene TRBJ2-5; 8 bases are shared with TRBD1. The CDR3 totals 17 residues. Trimming removed 5 bases from V and 5 bases from J; junction bases left unmatched: 19. The germline gives CDR1 DFQATT, CDR2 SNEGSKA (reference sequence). CDR3 nucleotide sequence: TGCAGTGCTGAAGAGGTCCCGGGCAGGGGGCGTTGGGAGACCCAGTACTTC. It yields the protein CSAEEVPGRGRWETQYF.

This chain uses TRBV7-9 with TRBJ2-3, with D possibly being TRBD2 (6 bases). Germline lookup yields CDR1 SEHNR and CDR2 FQNEAQ (reference sequence). The CDR3 covers 15 residues. Trimming took off 4 bases at V and 0 bases at J, with 11 bases between the two ends. CDR3 nucleotide sequence: TGTGCCAGCAGCTCGACTAGGCTTAGCACAGATACGCAGTATTTT. This translates into CASSSTRLSTDTQYF.

The rearrangement links TRBV11-2 to TRBJ2-3; 10 bases map to TRBD2. The CDR3 has 18 amino acids. Looked up from germline, CDR1 is SGHAT and CDR2 is FQNNGV. The trim removed 5 bases at V and 3 bases at J, leaving 14 bases unmatched. The DNA of the CDR3 is TGTGCCAGCAGCCAGACTTGGGATCTAGCGGGAGTAACAGATACGCAGTATTTT. It encodes CASSQTWDLAGVTDTQYF.

The CDR3 reads CSATNVGAGFGYTF. In DNA form, the CDR3 reads TGCAGCGCTACGAACGTCGGCGCGGGATTCGGTTACACCTTC. This rearrangement joins TRBV29-1 to TRBJ1-2, with D uncertain. There are 14 residues in the CDR3. Germline values: CDR1 SQVTM, CDR2 ANQGSEA. Between the trimmed V and J ends, which lost 7 bases and 11 bases, there was a span of 26 bases.

The chain combines TRBV5-1 with TRBJ1-4; D perhaps matches TRBD1 (6 bases). V was shortened by 1 base and J by 7 bases, with 14 bases between the two germline ends. CDR3 size: 15 residues. Germline V gene lookup returns CDR1 SGHRS and CDR2 YFSETQ. The CDR3 here is CASSLYGGAGEKLFF. The CDR3 nucleotides read TGCGCCAGCAGCTTGTACGGGGGCGCGGGTGAAAAACTGTTTTTT.

This clonotype turned up a few times. The chain has TRBV10-3 and TRBJ1-6; D is possibly TRBD1 (6 bases). Trimming left V 4 bases short and J 9 bases short, with 16 bases between. CDR1 and CDR2 (germline): ENHRY, SYGVKD. This CDR3 has 15 amino acids. Here the CDR3 reads CAISVQGTRSSPLHF. CDR3 bases: TGTGCCATCAGTGTCCAAGGGACAAGGTCTTCACCCCTCCACTTT.

This chain links TRBV20-1 with TRBJ2-7; D tentatively reads TRBD1 or TRBD2 (5 bases each). V dropped 0 bases and J dropped 7 bases, with 16 bases sitting between them. Germline values: CDR1 DFQATT, CDR2 SNEGSKA (reference sequence). CDR3 length: 14 amino acids. CDR3 DNA: TGCAGTGCTAGAGATGCGGGTCTCGAGGGGGAGCAGTACTTC. Translation gives CSARDAGLEGEQYF.

This chain uses TRBV6-6 with TRBJ2-4; unclear D gene. The DNA end lines up better with TRBJ2-7; the J call may be wrong. CDR1 MNHNY and CDR2 SVGAGI come from the germline V gene (reference sequence). CDR3 length: 13 residues. CDR3 coding DNA: TGTGCCAGCAGTTGCTCCTACCCTAACGAGCAGTACTTC. Translation gives CASSCSYPNEQYF.

This clonotype was counted only a few times. The chain links TRBV4-1 to TRBJ2-1; D is possibly TRBD1 or TRBD2 (5 bases each). The CDR3 is made up of 18 amino acids. V lost 0 bases, J lost 0 bases, and 15 bases lay in between. Germline V lookup: CDR1 MGHRA, CDR2 YSYEKL. CDR3 protein: CASSQDFERGRSYNEQFF. The CDR3 DNA reads TGCGCCAGCAGCCAAGATTTTGAACGGGGACGCTCCTACAATGAGCAGTTCTTC.

This clonotype has only a few counts. The J gene is TRBJ2-7, the V gene TRBV28; 10 bases are a match to TRBD2. V lost 5 bases to trimming and J lost 5 bases; unmatched junction nucleotides: 6. Germline lookup yields CDR1 MDHEN and CDR2 SYDVKM. The CDR3 length is 14 residues. The CDR3 bases are TGTGCCAGCAGTATCGCCGGGACTAGCGACGAGCAGTACTTC. Translating gives CASSIAGTSDEQYF.